This TCR beta chain was observed in a study of control samples from healthy donors and cancer patients. CDR1 SGHTA and CDR2 FQGTGA come from the germline V gene. The CDR3 is 13 amino acids. This clone was detected once. Mismatch with germline at one junction end may stem from a read error. Profiled with immunoSEQ multiplex PCR; TCRdb holds only in-frame clones, not every one. The sample comprises about 89,000 clones, over 65% of which are singletons, and 2.1% rests with the top ten. The TCR comes from a woman aged 40 to 55 in good health. Sample: blood. This sequence joins TRBV7-3 and TRBJ1-2; D ambiguous. The chain's CDR3 is CASSAIPGIPLDF. The CDR3 nucleotides are TGTGCCAGCAGCGCGATACCCGGGATCCCTCTCGATTTC. The full variable domain, completed using reference TRBV7-3 and TRBJ1-2, is GAGVSQTPSNKVTEKGKYVELRCDPISGHTALYWYRQSLGQGPEFLIYFQGTGAADDSGLPNDRFFAVRPEGSVSTLKIQRTERGDSAVYLCASSAIPGIPLDFGSGTRLTVV.